The present T cell receptor beta chain was sequenced within a study of glioma-infiltrating T cells after dendritic cell vaccination. Study-level information: Glioblastoma patients came from Phase I and II dendritic cell vaccination trials.

The CDR3 consists of 13 residues. CDR1 and CDR2 (germline): ENHRY, SYGVKD. Trimming pared 4 bases from V and 6 bases from J, leaving 11 bases between. Libraries were prepared by immunoSEQ multiplex PCR; TCRdb keeps only in-frame clonotypes and omits some of them. The table has 80,000 to 100,000 clones, approximately 80% seen once. Specified time point: after dendritic cell vaccination, including at tumor progression/relapse. Only patients with spare fresh-frozen tumor and over two years of follow-up were included. All glioblastoma patients lacked an isocitrate dehydrogenase mutation. Material: blood, obtained after dendritic cell vaccination. The TCR originated in a human donor with glioblastoma. The chain carries TRBV10-3 and TRBJ2-3; TRBD2 might be the D (6 bases). CDR3 region: CAISGAGSDTQYF. In DNA form, the CDR3 reads TGTGCCATCAGTGGGGCCGGGAGTGATACGCAGTATTTT.